The 3 T cell receptor beta chains below all came from one sample that was sequenced in a study of T cell responses to AZD1222 COVID-19 vaccine. Repertoires were generated with immunoSEQ multiplex PCR, while TCRdb's copy carries only in-frame clones and drops some. The table has about 140,000 clones, approximately 90% seen once. The specimen was peripheral blood, collected 28 days after the second AZD1222 dose. All receptors derive from an adult who received the AZD1222 COVID-19 vaccine.

This chain uses TRBV6-2 or TRBV6-3 with TRBJ1-5; weak D call: TRBD1 (6 bases). Trimming removed 0 bases at V and 5 bases at J, with 14 bases between. The CDR3 totals 16 residues. CDR1 is MNHEY and CDR2 is SVGEGT in the germline V gene. As DNA, the CDR3 is TGTGCCAGCAGTTACTCGAGAAGGGGGGGCGATCAGCCCCAGCATTTT. Its translation: CASSYSRRGGDQPQHF.

The chain is built from TRBV4-1 and TRBJ1-4; D perhaps matches TRBD1 (6 bases). Trimming removed 2 bases at V and 7 bases at J, with 11 bases between. Germline CDR1 reads MGHRA; CDR2 reads YSYEKL. The CDR3 has 14 residues. CDR3 in amino acids: CASSQQGLGEKLFF. In DNA, the CDR3 is TGCGCCAGCAGCCAACAGGGGCTCGGTGAAAAACTGTTTTTT.

This clone was observed many times. The chain carries TRBV6-2 or TRBV6-3 and TRBJ2-7; D is possibly TRBD2 (5 bases). With 2 bases removed from V and 2 bases from J, the gap between germline ends came to 19 bases. Per the germline V gene, CDR1 is MNHEY and CDR2 is SVGEGT. The CDR3 covers 17 residues. The DNA for the CDR3 is TGTGCCAGCAGTTACCCATTCGGTGCGGGTGCAACCTACGAGCAGTACTTC. Translation gives CASSYPFGAGATYEQYF.